The 25 T cell receptor beta chains below come from one sample, sequenced in a study of radiation and T cells in renal cell carcinoma. Time point defined: blood 2 weeks post-SBRT. This sample's treatment: 15 Gy SBRT to primary tumor, nephrectomy 4 weeks later. Assay used: immunoSEQ multiplex PCR; TCRdb lists only in-frame clones, some missing. Found here are around 130,000 clones, approximately 75% of them singletons; the top ten hold approximately 1.9%. This specimen consisted of blood, obtained from a patient whose treatment included radiotherapy and nephrectomy. These receptors were obtained from a woman aged 60-70 years with renal cell carcinoma.

The genes are TRBV7-3 and TRBJ1-1, with D possibly being TRBD1 (5 bases). V was clipped by 1 base and J by 6 bases, with 9 bases between them. Germline values: CDR1 SGHTA, CDR2 FQGTGA. CDR3 length equals 13 residues. The CDR3 loop reads CASSLNWGSEAFF. DNA of the CDR3: TGTGCCAGCAGCTTAAATTGGGGCTCTGAAGCTTTCTTT.

This sequence joins TRBV28 and TRBJ1-5, with TRBD1 matching over 7 bases. The CDR3 is 15 amino acids. CDR1 and CDR2 from the germline V gene are MDHEN and SYDVKM. Germline trimming cut 6 bases from V and 7 bases from J; bases unmatched to any gene: 12. CDR3 protein: CASSLRTGTYQPQHF. The CDR3 bases are TGTGCCAGCAGCTTACGGACAGGTACTTACCAGCCCCAGCATTTT.

This clone was seen more than once but under ten times. J is TRBJ1-5 and V is TRBV2; D is unclear. The CDR3 covers 12 residues. Germline CDR1 is SNHLY and CDR2 is FYNNEI. Trimming removed 4 bases from V and 6 bases from J, with 7 bases in between. As DNA, the CDR3 is TGTGCCAGCAGTGGAGGTCGTCAGCCCCAGCATTTT. It encodes CASSGGRQPQHF.

The V gene is TRBV20-1, the J gene TRBJ1-2; D is unclear. The CDR3 length is 10 residues. Trimming removed 5 bases at V and 9 bases at J, with 10 bases between. In germline, CDR1 is DFQATT, CDR2 SNEGSKA (reference sequence). In nucleotides, the CDR3 is TGCAGTGCTCTCTCCACGAGCTACACCTTC. Translated: CSALSTSYTF.

This sequence joins TRBV7-2 and TRBJ2-7, with D perhaps matching TRBD1 (6 bases). V gave up 5 bases and J gave up 0 bases, with 11 bases separating them. Germline V lookup: CDR1 SGHTA, CDR2 FQGNSA. CDR3 length: 14 residues. CDR3 nucleotide sequence: TGTGCCAGCAGCCGGGACACAGGCTCCTACGAGCAGTACTTC. Protein sequence: CASSRDTGSYEQYF.

V gene TRBV6-1 combines with J gene TRBJ2-7; D may be TRBD1 (6 bases). Per the germline V gene, CDR1 is MNHNS and CDR2 is SASEGT. Trimming took off 6 bases at V and 2 bases at J, with 14 bases between the two ends. This CDR3 has 14 residues. The CDR3 loop is CASSPADRTYEQYF. The DNA of the CDR3 is TGTGCCAGCAGCCCAGCGGACAGAACCTACGAGCAGTACTTC.

J is TRBJ1-1 and V is TRBV7-3, with D possibly TRBD1 on 6 matching bases. CDR3 length: 15 amino acids. Looked up from germline, CDR1 is SGHTA and CDR2 is FQGTGA. Trimming shortened V by 0 bases and J by 4 bases, and 12 bases separated the two germline ends. The CDR3 DNA follows: TGTGCCAGCAGCTTAACGGCAGGGGTGGCCACTGAAGCTTTCTTT. This sequence encodes CASSLTAGVATEAFF.

The chain is built from TRBV11-2 and TRBJ2-1; TRBD2 matches 8 bases. This CDR3 is 14 amino acids long. Per germline, CDR1 SGHAT and CDR2 FQNNGV. J gave up 8 bases and V 3 bases, and 6 bases lay outside the gene matches. CDR3: CASSFGGRSHEQFF. The CDR3 DNA is TGTGCCAGCAGCTTCGGCGGGAGGAGCCATGAGCAGTTCTTC.

This chain connects TRBV19 to TRBJ1-5, with D perhaps matching TRBD1 (5 bases). With 7 bases removed from V and 1 base from J, the gap between germline ends came to 17 bases. CDR1 is LNHDA, CDR2 SQIVND, per germline (reference sequence). The CDR3 covers 16 residues. CDR3 nucleotides: TGTGCCAGTACCGTAACGGCCAGGGTAAGCAATCAGCCCCAGCATTTT. It yields the protein CASTVTARVSNQPQHF.

The chain links TRBV21-1 to TRBJ2-5; no DNA check was done on the table's D call, TRBD1. TRBV21-1 corresponds to a pseudogene. The length of the CDR3 is 15 residues. CDR3 region: CASSKCRPAQETQYF. As DNA, the CDR3 is TGTGCCAGCAGCAAATGCAGGCCAGCTCAAGAGACCCAGTACTTC.

This clone was counted ten times or more. In DNA, the CDR3 is TGTGCCAGCAGCTCCGAGCGGGGGGCAGGGCAGCCCCAGCATTTT. This sequence encodes CASSSERGAGQPQHF. The chain joins TRBV7-9 to TRBJ1-5; D perhaps matches TRBD1 (6 bases). Germline CDR1 SEHNR, CDR2 FQNEAQ (reference sequence). Trimming removed 4 bases from V and 7 bases from J, with 17 bases in between. There are 15 residues in the CDR3.

The chain couples TRBV5-1 to TRBJ2-5; D is unclear. This CDR3 comprises 12 residues. Germline-derived CDR1 and CDR2 are SGHRS and YFSETQ. Trimming pared 6 bases from V and 1 base from J, leaving 7 bases between. The CDR3 spells CASKAGQETQYF. The DNA for the CDR3 is TGCGCCAGCAAGGCAGGCCAAGAGACCCAGTACTTC.

The gene calls are TRBV5-1 and TRBJ2-5; D ambiguous. The CDR3 spans 12 residues. The V gene's germline CDR1 is SGHRS and CDR2 YFSETQ. Trimming shortened V by 0 bases and J by 0 bases, and 0 bases separated the two germline ends. The CDR3 sequence: CASSLDQETQYF. CDR3 in DNA: TGCGCCAGCAGCTTGGACCAAGAGACCCAGTACTTC.

To note about this clone: Other DNA sequences in the sample encode the same CDR3. The chain couples TRBV5-6 to TRBJ2-3; no clear D gene. Trimming shortened V by 4 bases and J by 0 bases, and 6 bases separated the two germline ends. The CDR3 loop spans 13 amino acids. Germline values: CDR1 SGHDT, CDR2 YYEEEE. The CDR3, as DNA: TGTGCCAGCAGCCTCGGCAGCACAGATACGCAGTATTTT. It yields the protein CASSLGSTDTQYF.

This sequence joins TRBV7-2 and TRBJ1-2; D uncertain. V lost 0 bases and J 3 bases, leaving 5 bases between the germline ends. Germline CDR1 SGHTA, CDR2 FQGNSA. This CDR3 region has 13 residues. The CDR3: CASSLAGYYGYTF. The CDR3 DNA follows: TGTGCCAGCAGCTTAGCAGGGTACTATGGCTACACCTTC.

The rearrangement links TRBV6-6 to TRBJ1-1; D perhaps matches TRBD1 (5 bases). This CDR3 region has 15 residues. V shed 2 bases and J shed 5 bases, with 15 bases lying between them. Germline V lookup: CDR1 MNHNY, CDR2 SVGAGI (reference sequence). CDR3 amino acids: CASSYGGGARTEAFF. DNA for the CDR3: TGTGCCAGCAGTTACGGTGGAGGGGCGCGGACTGAAGCTTTCTTT.

The rearrangement links TRBV4-2 to TRBJ1-2, with TRBD1 matching over 7 bases. CDR1 is LGHNA, CDR2 YNFKEQ, per germline. The V and J ends lost 1 base and 4 bases, in that order; junction bases with no gene match: 9. This CDR3 is built from 16 residues. The CDR3 is CASSQGSAGQPYGYTF. The CDR3 bases are TGTGCCAGCAGCCAAGGGTCAGCGGGACAGCCCTATGGCTACACCTTC.

The chain joins TRBV5-6 to TRBJ1-5, with D perhaps TRBD1 (5 bases). The CDR3 extends over 15 amino acids. Trimming removed 2 bases from V and 2 bases from J, with 11 bases in between. The V gene's germline CDR1 is SGHDT and CDR2 YYEEEE. In nucleotides, the CDR3 is TGTGCCAGCAGCTTACGGGGGTTCGGCAATCAGCCCCAGCATTTT. This sequence encodes CASSLRGFGNQPQHF.

V usage is TRBV9 and J usage is TRBJ2-7, with D possibly TRBD1 on 5 matching bases. CDR1 SGDLS and CDR2 YYNGEE come from the germline V gene. V dropped 3 bases and J dropped 4 bases, with 11 bases sitting between them. The CDR3 runs to 13 residues. CDR3 nucleotides: TGTGCCAGCAGCGCTCCATCAGGGTACGAGCAGTACTTC. It translates to CASSAPSGYEQYF.

J is TRBJ1-1 and V is TRBV27; the D gene is possibly TRBD1 (6 bases). This CDR3 has 15 residues. CDR1 is MNHEY, CDR2 SMNVEV, per germline (reference sequence). V was trimmed by 0 bases and J by 3 bases, leaving 11 bases between them. The CDR3: CASSLSPGEDTEAFF. CDR3 nucleotide sequence: TGTGCCAGCAGTTTATCCCCAGGGGAAGACACTGAAGCTTTCTTT.

V is TRBV14 and J is TRBJ2-3; D is perhaps TRBD2 (5 bases). Germline CDR1 SGHDN, CDR2 FVKESK. The CDR3 loop spans 16 amino acids. Trimming shortened V by 1 base and J by 4 bases, and 15 bases separated the two germline ends. The CDR3 coding sequence is TGTGCCAGCAGCCAAGTCGACCGGGATTGGTCAGATACGCAGTATTTT. The encoded protein is CASSQVDRDWSDTQYF.

CDR3 nucleotides: TGTGCCAGCAGCTTGGGGACTCCGGGGATCAACGAGCAGTACTTC. Its protein is CASSLGTPGINEQYF. The rearrangement uses TRBV5-6 and TRBJ2-7; the D gene is possibly TRBD2 (5 bases). Germline V CDR1 and CDR2: SGHDT, YYEEEE. CDR3 length: 15 amino acids. Trimming left V 0 bases short and J 5 bases short, with 15 bases between.

The sample holds a few counts of this clone. The chain uses TRBV6-5 and TRBJ2-3; D unclear. V was trimmed by 0 bases and J by 5 bases, leaving 3 bases between them. The CDR3 extends over 12 amino acids. The V gene's germline CDR1 is MNHEY and CDR2 SVGAGI. The CDR3 loop reads CASSYSRDTQYF. CDR3 nucleotide sequence: TGTGCCAGCAGTTACTCCCGAGATACGCAGTATTTT.

The CDR3 region is CASSLAVSSSYEQYF. In nucleotides, the CDR3 is TGCGCCAGCAGCCTGGCCGTGTCCAGCTCCTACGAGCAGTACTTC. The chain links TRBV5-1 to TRBJ2-7, with D unresolved. The germline V gene has CDR1 SGHRS and CDR2 YFSETQ. The CDR3 has 15 residues. The V end lost 4 bases, the J end lost 0 bases, and 14 bases lay between the germline ends.

CDR3: CASSSGPLSPLHF. The CDR3 DNA reads TGTGCCAGCAGCTCAGGACCCCTTTCACCCCTCCACTTT. This chain connects TRBV7-2 to TRBJ1-6, with no clear D. The CDR3 is 13 residues long. Germline V gene data show CDR1 as SGHTA and CDR2 as FQGNSA. V was shortened by 4 bases and J by 9 bases, with 10 bases between the two germline ends.